The sequence of this TCR beta chain was determined in a study of blood T cell repertoires in COVID-19. Trimming stripped 7 bases from V and 6 bases from J, with 13 bases between. Germline V gene sequence: CDR1 MNHEY, CDR2 SVGAGI. This CDR3 is built from 13 residues. Original analysis: Reference gene primer amplification gave estimated nucleated cell counts. Libraries were prepared by immunoSEQ multiplex PCR; TCRdb keeps only in-frame clonotypes and omits some of them. The D gene and trimming were derived from the DNA, and the V and J assignments and clone size from that table. The data contain about 21,000 clones, about 90% of them seen just once; the ten biggest clones take up over 8.5%.

Sample: peripheral blood. The clonotype comes from a human donor in a cohort sampled during active COVID-19. The J gene is TRBJ1-5, the V gene TRBV6-5; D is undetermined. The CDR3 DNA is TGTGCCAGCACCCGGAGGGAGGGTCAGCCCCAGCATTTT. This sequence encodes CASTRREGQPQHF.